Listed below are T cell receptor beta chains from one sample, sequenced in a study of beta chain features in type 1 diabetes. Measured with immunoSEQ multiplex PCR; TCRdb has only the in-frame clones, and not every one. The sample includes 200,000 to 300,000 clones, more than 65% of them seen just once. Sequencing was performed on naive CD4+ T cells from blood. These receptors were taken from a man aged 30-40 years in good health. Each CDR3 is given without its conserved first and last residue. Each record gives: V gene, D gene, clone size, CDR3 length, J gene, CDR3 protein. The D gene is left open where the match is weak. Clone size appears in some rows only: once, few, many, or a class for an expanded clone.

>TRBV30|NA|NA|8|TRBJ1-1
AGRGAGLI
>TRBV28|NA|NA|12|TRBJ2-3
ASSFIVSTDTQY
>TRBV28|NA|NA|12|TRBJ2-3
ASGRGRKTDTQY
>TRBV13|NA|NA|11|TRBJ1-3
ASSPGPGNTIY
>TRBV27|NA|NA|14|TRBJ2-3
ASSLSGAPEEDTQY
>TRBV30|NA|NA|12|TRBJ1-1
AWSVRRILGEAF
>TRBV29-1|NA|NA|12|TRBJ1-2
SVSMTGTQYGYT
>TRBV29-1|TRBD1|NA|11|TRBJ1-2
SAGQGANYGYT
>TRBV30|NA|NA|11|TRBJ2-3
AWSGHSTDTQY
>TRBV29-1|NA|NA|10|TRBJ2-3
SAGQSGDTQY
>TRBV9|TRBD1|few|12|TRBJ2-1
ASSSGTGGNEQF
>TRBV9|NA|NA|12|TRBJ2-3
ASSKFPLPDTQY
>TRBV4-3|TRBD1|NA|14|TRBJ2-3
ASSPRGTGGYDTQY
>TRBV6-5|NA|NA|10|TRBJ2-3
ASRRSQDTQY
>TRBV29-1|TRBD1|NA|11|TRBJ2-2
SAGQANTGELF
>TRBV29-1|NA|NA|9|TRBJ2-7
SVKDAYEQY
>TRBV29-1|NA|NA|14|TRBJ2-6
SVEESTVAGANVLT
>TRBV30|NA|few|10|TRBJ2-7
AWQESSYEQY
>TRBV6-6|TRBD1|NA|14|TRBJ2-2
ASRAPRDRNTGELF
>TRBV30|TRBD2|NA|9|TRBJ2-5
ALAEQETQY
>TRBV30|NA|few|12|TRBJ1-4
AWSGNGLGEKLF
>TRBV6-6|TRBD1|few|12|TRBJ1-1
ASSPGTGGTEAF
>TRBV7-6|NA|few|11|TRBJ2-6
ASSLPAANVLT
>TRBV30|NA|NA|10|TRBJ2-5
AGRGGSETQY
>TRBV15|NA|NA|14|TRBJ1-1
ATRRDLGQMNTEAF
>TRBV5-4|TRBD2|NA|13|TRBJ2-2
ASSLASGNTGELF
>TRBV2|NA|NA|7|TRBJ2-1
ASSNEQF
>TRBV29-1|NA|NA|9|TRBJ1-2
SVAGTRGYT
>TRBV7-8|NA|NA|13|TRBJ2-1
ASSPSGGHLNEQF
>TRBV29-1|NA|NA|11|TRBJ2-3
SVVVSGTDTQY
>TRBV11-2|NA|NA|12|TRBJ1-5
ASSGGGLHQPQH
>TRBV29-1|TRBD1|NA|11|TRBJ1-1
SVAGQQNTEAF
>TRBV10-3|TRBD2|NA|14|TRBJ2-3
AISRLAGPSTDTQY
>TRBV2|TRBD1|NA|12|TRBJ2-7
ASSVEDRVNEQY
>TRBV19|TRBD2|NA|12|TRBJ2-1
ASSTSGRWDEQF
>TRBV30|TRBD1|NA|15|TRBJ1-6
AWSFSWTGGTNSPLH
>TRBV30|TRBD1|few|11|TRBJ2-7
AWNPGQGTEQY
>TRBV5-1|NA|NA|13|TRBJ2-1
ASSLDLGLQNEQF
>TRBV6-5|TRBD1|NA|10|TRBJ2-1
AIGTVYNEQF
>TRBV28|TRBD2|NA|14|TRBJ2-5
ASSLELAGGRETQY
>TRBV9|TRBD2|NA|13|TRBJ2-3
ASSVASGRTDTQY
>TRBV2|NA|NA|9|TRBJ2-5
ASSLQETQY
>TRBV14|TRBD2|NA|13|TRBJ2-1
ASSQTRGRGDEQF
>TRBV4-2|NA|NA|12|TRBJ1-6
ASSQETGNSPLH
>TRBV30|NA|NA|14|TRBJ1-1
AWSVARSSSNTEAF
>TRBV30|NA|NA|11|TRBJ2-4
AGNKGPGNIQY
>TRBV29-1|NA|NA|13|TRBJ2-3
SVEGRPVAGDTQY
>TRBV18|TRBD1|NA|16|TRBJ2-2
ASSPPGQVAINTGELF
>TRBV4-2|NA|once|13|TRBJ2-3
ASSQDGLSTDTQY
>TRBV28|NA|NA|13|TRBJ2-5
ASSSPGLTQETQY